Listed below are T cell receptor beta chains from one sample, sequenced in a study of blood T cell repertoires in COVID-19. Libraries were prepared by immunoSEQ multiplex PCR; TCRdb keeps only in-frame clonotypes and omits some of them. The sample lists about 200,000 clones; roughly 82% were seen once. The source material was peripheral blood. The source of these receptors is a woman aged 60-70 years with COVID-19, enrolled during active disease. Both conserved end residues are part of each CDR3.

15 TRBJ1-4 TRBV28 CASSHQRGGNEKLFF
15 TRBJ2-2 TRBV19 CASSPGLAGTGELFF
16 TRBJ2-1 TRBV7-2 CASSLGSGRASSEQFF
14 TRBJ1-2 TRBV7-8 CASSTGQGDYGYTF
14 TRBJ1-3 TRBV5-8 CASSKDSPGNTIYF
14 TRBJ2-7 TRBV2 CASSKGTRLYEQYF
15 TRBJ2-5 TRBV7-9 CASSFDTPRRETQYF
14 TRBJ2-1 TRBV7-9 CASSSSSSYNEQFF
15 TRBJ1-2 TRBV4-3 CASSQSGQGLYGYTF
16 TRBJ2-5 TRBV7-2 CASSSTSGRARETQYF
13 TRBJ1-1 TRBV7-9 CASSASGYTEAFF
15 TRBJ2-2 TRBV6-5 CASSRQGVDTGELFF
12 TRBJ1-1 TRBV2 CASSAVVTEAFF
16 TRBJ2-4 TRBV28 CASSSSMAGVRNIQYF
15 TRBJ1-2 TRBV4-3 CASSQEIGSNYGYTF
14 TRBJ2-1 TRBV7-9 CASSFRDRDSEQFF
12 TRBJ2-5 TRBV6-5 CATSGRLETQYF
13 TRBJ2-7 TRBV11-1 CASSQQGTYEQYF
14 TRBJ1-6 TRBV27 CASSLQGPDSPLHF
15 TRBJ2-3 TRBV2 CASSEGQGLTDTQYF
16 TRBJ2-1 TRBV6-2/TRBV6-3 CASSYSGGPNSDEQFF
14 TRBJ1-1 TRBV5-1 CASSPPGREAEAFF
15 TRBJ2-1 TRBV9 CASSASGLANNEQFF
17 TRBJ2-4 TRBV6-6 CASSPLGGAVSKNIQYF
14 TRBJ1-3 TRBV2 CASSGDNSGNTIYF
12 TRBJ1-2 TRBV19 CASRRVGYGYTF
19 TRBJ2-1 TRBV5-1 CASSLQGLAGGSSYNEQFF
12 TRBJ1-1 TRBV6-2/TRBV6-3 CASSPDFTEAFF
18 TRBJ2-1 TRBV25-1 CASSPSRIAGGVSNEQFF
14 TRBJ2-1 TRBV6-1 CASSDGTVANEQFF
16 TRBJ1-1 TRBV4-1 CASSQEGRGFATEAFF
17 TRBJ1-1 TRBV27 CASSPSAANRGRTEAFF
15 TRBJ1-4 TRBV4-2 CASSQAYNLNEKLFF